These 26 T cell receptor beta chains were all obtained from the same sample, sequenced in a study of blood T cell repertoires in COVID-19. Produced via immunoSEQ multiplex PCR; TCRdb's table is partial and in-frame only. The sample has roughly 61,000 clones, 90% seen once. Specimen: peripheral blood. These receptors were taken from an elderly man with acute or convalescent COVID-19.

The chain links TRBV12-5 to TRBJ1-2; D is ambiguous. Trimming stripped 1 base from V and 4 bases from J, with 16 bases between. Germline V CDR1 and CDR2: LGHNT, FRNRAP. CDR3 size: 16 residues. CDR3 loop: CASGLGGPTTSYGYTF. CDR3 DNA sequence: TGTGCTAGTGGTTTGGGTGGTCCCACGACTAGCTATGGCTACACCTTC.

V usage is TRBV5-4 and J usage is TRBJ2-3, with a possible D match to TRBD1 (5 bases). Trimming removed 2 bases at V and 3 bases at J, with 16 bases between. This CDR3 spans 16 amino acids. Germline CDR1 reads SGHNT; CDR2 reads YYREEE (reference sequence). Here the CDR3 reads CASSFQGSVGTDTQYF. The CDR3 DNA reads TGTGCCAGCAGCTTTCAGGGAAGCGTGGGGACAGATACGCAGTATTTT.

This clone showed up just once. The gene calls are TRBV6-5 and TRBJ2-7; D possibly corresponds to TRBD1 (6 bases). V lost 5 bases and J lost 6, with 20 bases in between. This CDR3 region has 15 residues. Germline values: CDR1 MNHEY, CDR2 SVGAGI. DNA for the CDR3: TGTGCCAGCAGTCCCACAGGGTTGACTCTCTCCGAGCAGTACTTC. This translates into CASSPTGLTLSEQYF.

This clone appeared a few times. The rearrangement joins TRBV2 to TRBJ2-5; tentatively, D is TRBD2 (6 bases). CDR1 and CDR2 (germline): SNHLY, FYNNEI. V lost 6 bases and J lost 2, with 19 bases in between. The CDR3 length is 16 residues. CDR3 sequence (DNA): TGTGCCAGCAGCGCTTGGGACTCCCGGGGGCAAGAGACCCAGTACTTC. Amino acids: CASSAWDSRGQETQYF. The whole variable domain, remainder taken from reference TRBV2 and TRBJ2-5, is EPEVTQTPSHQVTQMGQEVILRCVPISNHLYFYWYRQILGQKVEFLVSFYNNEISEKSEIFDDQFSVERPDGSNFTLKIRSTKLEDSAMYFCASSAWDSRGQETQYFGPGTRLLVL.

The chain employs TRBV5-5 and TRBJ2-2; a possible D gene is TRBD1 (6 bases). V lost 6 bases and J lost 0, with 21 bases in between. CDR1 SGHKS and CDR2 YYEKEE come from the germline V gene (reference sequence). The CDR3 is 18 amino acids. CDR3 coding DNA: TGTGCCAGCATGGGGGCAGACGTCGGATACGCGAACACCGGGGAGCTGTTTTTT. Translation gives CASMGADVGYANTGELFF.

In DNA, the CDR3 is TGTGCCAGCAGCTTAGCAGCGGGGACGCAAGAGACCCAGTACTTC. As protein: CASSLAAGTQETQYF. The J gene is TRBJ2-5, the V gene TRBV7-2; 7 bases match TRBD2. This CDR3 spans 15 amino acids. Trimming removed 0 bases from V and 2 bases from J; junction bases left unmatched: 3. CDR1 SGHTA and CDR2 FQGNSA come from the germline V gene.

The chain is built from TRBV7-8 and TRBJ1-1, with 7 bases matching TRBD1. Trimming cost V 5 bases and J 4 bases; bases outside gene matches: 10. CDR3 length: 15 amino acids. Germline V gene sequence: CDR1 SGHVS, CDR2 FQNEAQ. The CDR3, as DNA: TGTGCCAGCAGCGCGATACAGGGGCTTCGCACTGAAGCTTTCTTT. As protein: CASSAIQGLRTEAFF. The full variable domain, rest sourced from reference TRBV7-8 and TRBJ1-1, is GAGVSQSPRYKVAKRGQDVALRCDPISGHVSLFWYQQALGQGPEFLTYFQNEAQLDKSGLPSDRFFAERPEGSVSTLKIQRTQQEDSAVYLCASSAIQGLRTEAFFGQGTRLTVV.

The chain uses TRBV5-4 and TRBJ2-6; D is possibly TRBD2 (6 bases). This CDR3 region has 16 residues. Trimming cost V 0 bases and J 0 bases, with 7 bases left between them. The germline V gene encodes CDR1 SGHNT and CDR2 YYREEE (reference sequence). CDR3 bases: TGTGCCAGCAGCTTGGCCGGGAGCTCTGGGGCCAACGTCCTGACTTTC. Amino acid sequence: CASSLAGSSGANVLTF.

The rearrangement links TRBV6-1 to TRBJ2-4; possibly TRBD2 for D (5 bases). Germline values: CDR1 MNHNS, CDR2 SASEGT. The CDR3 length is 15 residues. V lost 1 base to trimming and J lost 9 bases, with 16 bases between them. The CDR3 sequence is CASSEETRSYGIQYF. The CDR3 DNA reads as TGTGCCAGCAGTGAAGAAACTAGGAGTTACGGCATTCAGTACTTC.

CDR3 in amino acids: CASQGQENTEAFF. CDR3 sequence (DNA): TGCGCCAGCCAAGGACAGGAAAACACTGAAGCTTTCTTT. The V and J genes are TRBV5-1 and TRBJ1-1; TRBD1 agrees at 7 bases. The germline gives CDR1 SGHRS, CDR2 YFSETQ. The CDR3 length is 13 residues. Trimming took 7 bases from V and 2 from J; bases not matched to a gene: 5.

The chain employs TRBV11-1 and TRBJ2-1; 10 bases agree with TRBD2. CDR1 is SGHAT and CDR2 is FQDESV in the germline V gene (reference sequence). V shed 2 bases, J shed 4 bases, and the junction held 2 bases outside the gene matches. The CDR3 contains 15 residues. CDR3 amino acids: CASSLLAGDYNEQFF. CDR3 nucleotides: TGTGCCAGCAGCTTACTAGCGGGGGATTACAATGAGCAGTTCTTC.

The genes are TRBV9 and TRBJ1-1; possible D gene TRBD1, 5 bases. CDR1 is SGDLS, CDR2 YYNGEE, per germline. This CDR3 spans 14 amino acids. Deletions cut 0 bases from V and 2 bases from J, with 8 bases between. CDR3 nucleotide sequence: TGTGCCAGCAGCGTAGTCAGGGCCAACACTGAAGCTTTCTTT. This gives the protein CASSVVRANTEAFF.

CDR3 in amino acids: CASSLAGHSTGELFF. The CDR3 DNA follows: TGTGCCAGCAGCTTGGCCGGACACTCCACCGGGGAGCTGTTTTTT. The chain uses TRBV7-2 and TRBJ2-2; possibly TRBD1 for D (5 bases). The CDR3 spans 15 residues. V gave up 3 bases and J gave up 4 bases, with 12 bases separating them. Germline CDR1 SGHTA, CDR2 FQGNSA.

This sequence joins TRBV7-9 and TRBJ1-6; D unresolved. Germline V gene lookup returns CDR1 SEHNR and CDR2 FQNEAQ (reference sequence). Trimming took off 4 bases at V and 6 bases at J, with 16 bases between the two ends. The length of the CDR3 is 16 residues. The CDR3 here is CASSSAANPRNSPLHF. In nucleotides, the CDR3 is TGTGCCAGCAGCTCTGCCGCGAACCCCCGTAATTCACCCCTCCACTTT.

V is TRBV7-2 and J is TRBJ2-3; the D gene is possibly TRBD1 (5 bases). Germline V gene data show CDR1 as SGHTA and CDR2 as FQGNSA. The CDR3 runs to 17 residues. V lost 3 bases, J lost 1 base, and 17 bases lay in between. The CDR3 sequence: CASSFFGAQGGTDTQYF. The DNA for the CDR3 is TGTGCCAGCAGCTTTTTTGGGGCCCAAGGCGGCACAGATACGCAGTATTTT.

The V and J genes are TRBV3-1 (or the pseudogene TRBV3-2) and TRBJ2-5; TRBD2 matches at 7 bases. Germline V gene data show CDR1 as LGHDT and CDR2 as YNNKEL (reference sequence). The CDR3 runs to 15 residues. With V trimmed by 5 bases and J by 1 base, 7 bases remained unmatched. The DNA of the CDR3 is TGTGCCAGCAGCGCACGTTCGGGGGGCCAAGAGACCCAGTACTTC. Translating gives CASSARSGGQETQYF.

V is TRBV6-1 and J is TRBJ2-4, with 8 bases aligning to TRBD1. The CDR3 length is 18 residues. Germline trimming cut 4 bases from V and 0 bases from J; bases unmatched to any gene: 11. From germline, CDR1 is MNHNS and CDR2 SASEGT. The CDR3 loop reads CASSAPSGTGSAKNIQYF. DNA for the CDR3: TGTGCCAGCAGTGCCCCCTCAGGGACAGGTTCAGCCAAAAACATTCAGTACTTC.

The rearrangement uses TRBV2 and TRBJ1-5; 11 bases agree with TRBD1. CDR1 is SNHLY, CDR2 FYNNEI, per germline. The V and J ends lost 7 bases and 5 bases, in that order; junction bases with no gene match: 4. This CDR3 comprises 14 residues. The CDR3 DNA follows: TGTGCCAGCAACGGACAGGGGGCTTATCAGCCCCAGCATTTT. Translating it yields CASNGQGAYQPQHF. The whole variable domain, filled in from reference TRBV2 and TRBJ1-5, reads EPEVTQTPSHQVTQMGQEVILRCVPISNHLYFYWYRQILGQKVEFLVSFYNNEISEKSEIFDDQFSVERPDGSNFTLKIRSTKLEDSAMYFCASNGQGAYQPQHFGDGTRLSIL.

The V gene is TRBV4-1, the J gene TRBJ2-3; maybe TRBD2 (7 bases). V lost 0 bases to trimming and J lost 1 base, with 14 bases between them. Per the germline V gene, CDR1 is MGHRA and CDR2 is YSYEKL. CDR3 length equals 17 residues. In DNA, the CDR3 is TGCGCCAGCAGCCAAGATAATCGGGGGGCGGGCACAGATACGCAGTATTTT. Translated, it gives CASSQDNRGAGTDTQYF.

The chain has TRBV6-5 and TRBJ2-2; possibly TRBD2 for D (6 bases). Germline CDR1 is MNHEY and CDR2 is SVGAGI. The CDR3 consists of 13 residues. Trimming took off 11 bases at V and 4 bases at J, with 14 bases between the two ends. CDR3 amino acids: CAGGSMSTGELFF. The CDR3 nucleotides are TGTGCCGGGGGGTCTATGAGCACCGGGGAGCTGTTTTTT.

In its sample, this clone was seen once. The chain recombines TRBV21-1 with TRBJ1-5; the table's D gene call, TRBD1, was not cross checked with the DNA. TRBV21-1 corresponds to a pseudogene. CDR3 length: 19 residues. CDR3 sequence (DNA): TGTGCCAGCAGCAAAGTTCTAGGGGGCGGAGGATTTAGCAATCAGCCCCAGCATTTT. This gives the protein CASSKVLGGGGFSNQPQHF.

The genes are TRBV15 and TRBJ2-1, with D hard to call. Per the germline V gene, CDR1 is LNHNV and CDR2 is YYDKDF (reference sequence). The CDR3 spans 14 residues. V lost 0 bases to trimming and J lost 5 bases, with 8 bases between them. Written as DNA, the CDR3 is TGTGCCACCAGCAGAGATCTAGTGGACAATGAGCAGTTCTTC. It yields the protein CATSRDLVDNEQFF.

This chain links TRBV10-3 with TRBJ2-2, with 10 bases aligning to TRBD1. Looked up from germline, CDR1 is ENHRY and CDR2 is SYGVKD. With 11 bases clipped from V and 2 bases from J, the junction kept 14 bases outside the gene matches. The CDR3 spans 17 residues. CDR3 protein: CAPKGWDRGPNTGELFF. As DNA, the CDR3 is TGTGCCCCCAAGGGGTGGGACAGGGGACCCAACACCGGGGAGCTGTTTTTT.

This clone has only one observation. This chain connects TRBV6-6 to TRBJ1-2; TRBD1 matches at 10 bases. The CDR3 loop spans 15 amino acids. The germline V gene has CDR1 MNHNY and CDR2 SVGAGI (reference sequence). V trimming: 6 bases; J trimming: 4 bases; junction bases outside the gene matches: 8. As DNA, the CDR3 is TGTGCCAGCAGCTCGGGACAGGGGAGGATCTATGGCTACACCTTC. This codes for CASSSGQGRIYGYTF.

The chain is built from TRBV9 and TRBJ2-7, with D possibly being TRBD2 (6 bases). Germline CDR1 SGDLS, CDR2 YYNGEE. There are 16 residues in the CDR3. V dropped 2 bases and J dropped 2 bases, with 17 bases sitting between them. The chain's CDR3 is CASSVGEGRGTYEQYF. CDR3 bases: TGTGCCAGCAGCGTGGGCGAGGGACGGGGGACCTACGAGCAGTACTTC. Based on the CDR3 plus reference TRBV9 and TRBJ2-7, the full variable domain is DSGVTQTPKHLITATGQRVTLRCSPRSGDLSVYWYQQSLDQGLQFLIQYYNGEERAKGNILERFSAQQFPDLHSELNLSSLELGDSALYFCASSVGEGRGTYEQYFGPGTRLTVT.

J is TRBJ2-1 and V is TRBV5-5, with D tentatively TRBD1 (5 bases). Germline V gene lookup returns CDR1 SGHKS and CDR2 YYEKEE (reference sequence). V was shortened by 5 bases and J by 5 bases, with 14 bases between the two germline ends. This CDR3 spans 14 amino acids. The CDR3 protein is CASRGEDTDNEQFF. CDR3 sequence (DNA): TGTGCCAGCAGAGGGGAAGACACCGACAATGAGCAGTTCTTC.